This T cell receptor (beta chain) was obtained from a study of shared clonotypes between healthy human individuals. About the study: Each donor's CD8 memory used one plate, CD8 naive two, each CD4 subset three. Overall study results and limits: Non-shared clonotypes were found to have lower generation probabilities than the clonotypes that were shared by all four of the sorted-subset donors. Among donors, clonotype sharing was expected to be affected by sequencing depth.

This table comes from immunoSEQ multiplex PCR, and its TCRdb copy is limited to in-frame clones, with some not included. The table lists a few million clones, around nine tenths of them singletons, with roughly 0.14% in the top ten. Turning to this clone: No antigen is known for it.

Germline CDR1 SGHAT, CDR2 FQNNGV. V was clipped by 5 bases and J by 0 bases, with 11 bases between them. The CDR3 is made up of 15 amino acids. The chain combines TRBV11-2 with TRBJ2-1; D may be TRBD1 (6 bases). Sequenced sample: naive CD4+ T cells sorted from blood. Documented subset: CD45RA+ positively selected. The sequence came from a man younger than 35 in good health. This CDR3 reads CASSQDRGSYNEQFF. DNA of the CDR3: TGTGCCAGCAGCCAGGACAGAGGCTCCTACAATGAGCAGTTCTTC.